This passage covers 22 T cell receptor beta chains from one sample sequenced in a study of identical twins. TCRdb analysed the 5' RACE reads with MiXCR anew, one entry per CDR3 protein. The sample holds about 690,000 distinct CDR3 sequences, 5.5% to 7.5% seen once. Sequenced input: naive T cells sorted from blood. The receptors here all came from a man aged 18 to 29 in good health.

This clonotype was observed many times. The chain joins TRBV20-1 to TRBJ2-1; a weak D match, TRBD2 (6 bases). Germline CDR1 reads DFQATT; CDR2 reads SNEGSKA (reference sequence). Between the trimmed V and J ends, which lost 5 bases and 3 bases, there was a span of 14 bases. The CDR3 has 14 amino acids. CDR3 DNA sequence: TGCAGTGCTGGCCGGGACTCTATCTACAATGAGCAGTTCTTC. It yields the protein CSAGRDSIYNEQFF.

This clonotype was seen ten or more times. The chain links TRBV5-1 to TRBJ2-2; D is unclear. The length of the CDR3 is 16 residues. Germline CDR1 is SGHRS and CDR2 is YFSETQ. V dropped 1 base and J dropped 3 bases, with 13 bases sitting between them. The CDR3 is CASSLIVGVHTGELFF. The CDR3 DNA sequence: TGCGCCAGCAGCTTGATTGTTGGGGTTCACACCGGGGAGCTGTTTTTT.

This clonotype was observed at least ten times. The chain is built from TRBV27 and TRBJ2-1; the D is unclear. Between the trimmed V and J ends, which lost 5 bases and 0 bases, there was a span of 11 bases. Germline V CDR1 and CDR2: MNHEY, SMNVEV (reference sequence). The CDR3 covers 15 residues. CDR3 loop: CASSTDGSSYNEQFF. The DNA of the CDR3 is TGTGCCAGCAGTACGGACGGTAGCTCCTACAATGAGCAGTTCTTC.

This clonotype has ten or more counts. The rearrangement uses TRBV4-1 and TRBJ2-7; D unclear. The germline V gene encodes CDR1 MGHRA and CDR2 YSYEKL. The germline V and J ends were trimmed by 0 bases and 0 bases, with 9 bases remaining between them. CDR3 size: 15 residues. CDR3 in DNA: TGCGCCAGCAGCCAAGATATCTCTTACTCCTACGAGCAGTACTTC. Translation: CASSQDISYSYEQYF.

There are a few counts of this clonotype. The genes are TRBV14 and TRBJ2-7; the D is unclear. Trimming shortened V by 4 bases and J by 2 bases, and 12 bases separated the two germline ends. Germline CDR1 reads SGHDN; CDR2 reads FVKESK. The CDR3 length is 14 residues. The CDR3 DNA reads as TGTGCCAGCAGCCGACTCGAGGACCCCTACGAGCAGTACGTC. Residues: CASSRLEDPYEQYV.

This clonotype was recorded many times. The chain employs TRBV20-1 and TRBJ2-1, with D tentatively TRBD1 (6 bases). CDR1 and CDR2 (germline): DFQATT, SNEGSKA (reference sequence). The CDR3 extends over 16 amino acids. The ends were cut back, 0 bases at V and 2 bases at J, with 14 bases in the middle. The CDR3 coding sequence is TGCAGTGCTAGAGATGAGGGTGGGACAACCTACAATGAGCAGTTCTTC. Amino acids: CSARDEGGTTYNEQFF.

This clonotype was counted at least ten times. The chain recombines TRBV4-1 with TRBJ1-6, with D possibly matching TRBD1 (5 bases). V was cut by 0 bases and J by 10 bases, with 7 bases left in between. Germline CDR1 reads MGHRA; CDR2 reads YSYEKL. The CDR3 runs to 13 residues. CDR3 sequence: CASSQERDSPLHF. DNA of the CDR3: TGCGCCAGCAGCCAAGAAAGGGACTCACCCCTCCACTTT.

The genes are TRBV12-3 or TRBV12-4 and TRBJ2-1; D remains ambiguous. The CDR3 runs to 14 residues. V lost 6 bases, J lost 8 bases, and 17 bases lay in between. The CDR3 region is CASSREVGRDEQFF. In DNA form, the CDR3 reads TGTGCCAGCAGCCGCGAAGTCGGAAGGGATGAGCAGTTCTTC.

In this sample, this clonotype turned up many times. This chain joins TRBV27 and TRBJ2-1, with D perhaps TRBD2 (5 bases). Germline V gives CDR1 MNHEY, CDR2 SMNVEV (reference sequence). The CDR3 is made up of 17 amino acids. Trimming took off 5 bases at V and 2 bases at J, with 19 bases between the two ends. CDR3 in amino acids: CASSPYRGSTTYNEQFF. CDR3 bases: TGTGCCAGCAGTCCCTACCGGGGATCGACTACCTACAATGAGCAGTTCTTC.

This clonotype was observed at least ten times. This rearrangement joins TRBV5-1 to TRBJ1-5, with D maybe TRBD1 (6 bases). V was cut by 6 bases and J by 4 bases, with 14 bases left in between. The CDR3 has 14 amino acids. From germline, CDR1 is SGHRS and CDR2 YFSETQ. The CDR3 DNA is TGCGCCAGCATGCGACAGGAGCCTAATCAGCCCCAGCATTTT. It codes for CASMRQEPNQPQHF. Using reference TRBV5-1 and TRBJ1-5 for the parts outside the CDR3, the full variable domain is KAGVTQTPRYLIKTRGQQVTLSCSPISGHRSVSWYQQTPGQGLQFLFEYFSETQRNKGNFPGRFSGRQFSNSRSEMNVSTLELGDSALYLCASMRQEPNQPQHFGDGTRLSIL.

This clonotype has more than one count but fewer than ten. The chain recombines TRBV18 with TRBJ2-4; 9 nucleotides line up with TRBD1. The CDR3 sequence is 13 residues long. Trimming removed 3 bases from V and 9 bases from J; junction bases left unmatched: 3. Germline values: CDR1 KGHSH, CDR2 LQKENI. The CDR3 loop reads CASSPGTGPIQYF. The CDR3 DNA reads as TGTGCCAGCTCACCCGGGACAGGGCCCATTCAGTACTTC.

The table lists this clonotype with many counts. The V call is TRBV5-1, the J call TRBJ1-1; D is possibly TRBD1 (6 bases). Germline CDR1 SGHRS, CDR2 YFSETQ. Trimming stripped 0 bases from V and 4 bases from J, with 13 bases between. The length of the CDR3 is 15 residues. This chain's CDR3 is CASSLAKTGRTEAFF. CDR3 nucleotides: TGCGCCAGCAGCTTGGCTAAGACAGGCCGCACTGAAGCTTTCTTT. The full variable domain, with the rest looked up from reference TRBV5-1 and TRBJ1-1, is KAGVTQTPRYLIKTRGQQVTLSCSPISGHRSVSWYQQTPGQGLQFLFEYFSETQRNKGNFPGRFSGRQFSNSRSEMNVSTLELGDSALYLCASSLAKTGRTEAFFGQGTRLTVV.

This clonotype was found many times. The CDR3 here is CASRRDRGRADTQYF. CDR3 nucleotides: TGTGCCAGCAGGCGGGACAGGGGCCGCGCAGATACGCAGTATTTT. V is TRBV11-2 and J is TRBJ2-3, with TRBD1 matching over 10 bases. This CDR3 spans 15 amino acids. Germline CDR1 SGHAT, CDR2 FQNNGV. The V gene end was trimmed by 6 bases and the J gene end by 4 bases; junction bases not matched to a gene: 7.

The gene calls are TRBV7-2 and TRBJ1-6; 7 bases line up with TRBD1. V trimming: 2 bases; J trimming: 9 bases; junction bases outside the gene matches: 10. CDR1 is SGHTA and CDR2 is FQGNSA in the germline V gene. The CDR3 has 16 amino acids. The CDR3 sequence is CASSLIPTGSGSPLHF. CDR3 DNA: TGTGCCAGCAGCTTAATCCCGACAGGGTCGGGTTCACCCCTCCACTTT.

V and J are TRBV25-1 and TRBJ2-2, with D perhaps TRBD2 (5 bases). Trimming took 6 bases from V and 4 from J, leaving 12 bases between them. CDR3 length equals 14 residues. Germline assignment: CDR1 MGHDK and CDR2 SYGVNS. The CDR3 DNA reads TGTGCCAGCAGGAATAGAGGGCGCACCGGGGAGCTGTTTTTT. Translated: CASRNRGRTGELFF.

This clonotype occurred a few times. The rearrangement links TRBV5-1 to TRBJ2-1, with 8 bases identical to TRBD2. The CDR3 extends over 16 amino acids. Germline V gene lookup returns CDR1 SGHRS and CDR2 YFSETQ. With 4 bases clipped from V and 4 bases from J, the junction kept 10 bases outside the gene matches. CDR3 in amino acids: CASSGEGLGLYNEQFF. The DNA for the CDR3 is TGCGCCAGCAGCGGGGAGGGACTAGGATTATACAATGAGCAGTTCTTC.

This clonotype was picked up many times. The chain employs TRBV29-1 and TRBJ2-2; unclear D gene. V was cut by 4 bases and J by 0 bases, with 6 bases left in between. Germline CDR1 SQVTM, CDR2 ANQGSEA. The CDR3 covers 13 residues. The CDR3: CSVVGSNTGELFF. As DNA, the CDR3 is TGCAGCGTTGTTGGGTCGAACACCGGGGAGCTGTTTTTT.

This clonotype was recorded many times. The rearrangement joins TRBV12-3 or TRBV12-4 to TRBJ2-3; tentatively, D is TRBD2 (6 bases). Gene TRBJ2-5 matches the end of the DNA better, so the J call may be wrong. This CDR3 has 12 amino acids. DNA of the CDR3: TGTGCCAGCAGTTTAGGGGGAGGGACCCAGTACTTC. This sequence encodes CASSLGGGTQYF.

J is TRBJ2-2 and V is TRBV7-8, with D unclear. In germline, CDR1 is SGHVS, CDR2 FQNEAQ. The V and J ends lost 3 bases and 3 bases respectively, with 8 bases between them. This CDR3 is built from 14 residues. The CDR3 reads CASSFDSYTGELFF. In nucleotides, the CDR3 is TGTGCCAGCAGCTTTGATAGTTACACCGGGGAGCTGTTTTTT.

This clonotype was seen a few times. J is TRBJ1-3 and V is TRBV6-2 or TRBV6-3; TRBD1 might be the D (6 bases). V lost 7 bases, J lost 2 bases, and 12 bases lay in between. There are 14 residues in the CDR3. Germline V gene data show CDR1 as MNHEY and CDR2 as SVGEGT. The CDR3 protein is CASTGTITGNTIYF. Here the CDR3 DNA reads TGTGCCAGCACCGGGACAATCACTGGAAACACCATATATTTT.

This rearrangement joins TRBV7-2 to TRBJ2-7; TRBD2 matches at 7 bases. Germline CDR1 and CDR2: SGHTA and FQGNSA. The CDR3 consists of 13 residues. V was clipped by 8 bases and J by 5 bases; unmatched bases: 9. As DNA, the CDR3 is TGTGCCAGCCTCCGGGCTAGCGGTGACGAGCAGTACTTC. It yields the protein CASLRASGDEQYF.

A few counts support this clonotype. The chain uses TRBV7-3 and TRBJ2-5; 10 positions match TRBD2. V lost 9 bases to trimming and J lost 5 bases; unmatched junction nucleotides: 15. The length of the CDR3 is 16 residues. CDR1 is SGHTA, CDR2 FQGTGA, per germline. The CDR3 nucleotides are TGTGCCAGAAGACCGGGACTAGCGTCCTACCGGGAGACCCAGTACTTC. It codes for CARRPGLASYRETQYF.